The present T cell receptor (beta chain) was sequenced within a study of cytomegalovirus exposure and HLA in healthy donors. General study findings and limits: Roughly uniform depth of sequencing across donors was assumed in presence/absence analyses. One variant, a missense change in DCLRE1C, was linked in a later analysis to TCR beta V- and J-gene trimming.

Concerning this clone itself: Its antigen is not known.

After removal of 3 bases from V and 4 bases from J, the junction contained 5 bases not matched to a gene. There are 15 residues in the CDR3. Germline-derived CDR1 and CDR2 are ENHRY and SYGVKD. Amplification used 60 Vbeta primers and 13 Jbeta primers. Methods used by the authors: Later reanalysis found roughly 80 million unique TCR beta chains, around 11 million of them shared. The repertoire was sequenced with immunoSEQ multiplex PCR; TCRdb's copy has only in-frame clones and lacks some. D and trimming were read from the DNA, whereas the V and J calls and clone size are those reported in that table. The profile shows more than 150,000 clones, around three quarters of them singletons.

The chain combines TRBV10-3 with TRBJ1-5; TRBD1 matches 8 bases. This sequence originates from a woman younger than 45 in good health and CMV-seropositive. Sequencing was carried out using PBMCs. DNA for the CDR3: TGTGCCATCAGTGATTTACAGGGGGGGAATCAGCCCCAGCATTTT. This codes for CAISDLQGGNQPQHF.